This T cell receptor (beta chain) is drawn from a study of shared clonotypes between healthy human individuals. Every donor, a Caucasian adult, lived in Nashville, Tennessee. The ends were cut back, 9 bases at V and 3 bases at J, with 12 bases in the middle. The CDR3 is 13 residues long. Looked up from germline, CDR1 is MNHEY and CDR2 is SMNVEV (reference sequence). This clone was found once. A much larger clone differs from this one at a single base, so this may be a read error. Genomic DNA from each subset was divided evenly over several immunoSEQ plates. Libraries were prepared by immunoSEQ multiplex PCR; TCRdb keeps only in-frame clonotypes and omits some of them. The table shows some 500,000 clones, with 60% to 80% occurring only once.

The receptor was isolated from a woman in her thirties or forties in good health. Some clones in this sample may be carry-over from other donors' samples. Source material: PBMCs. The J gene is TRBJ2-1, the V gene TRBV27; the D call may be TRBD1 or TRBD2 (5 bases each). The CDR3 region has the DNA TGTGCCAGGAGGTGGGACCGCTACAATGAGCAGTTCTTC. Protein sequence: CARRWDRYNEQFF.